This T cell receptor (beta chain) was identified in a study of T cells in localized non-small cell lung cancer. This clone was observed a handful of times. Its specificity is not known. The CDR3 totals 15 residues. Trimming took off 0 bases at V and 4 bases at J, with 13 bases between the two ends. Profiling relied on immunoSEQ multiplex PCR, and the TCRdb table lists in-frame clones only, not all of them. The data show tens of thousands of clones, 85% to 90% seen once. The study, taken as a whole, reports: Clonality peaked in uninvolved adjacent lung rather than tumor. Higher blood T cell density tracked longer overall survival. Only one tumor region was sequenced, so heterogeneity remains possible. A median of approximately 60 of the top 100 tumor clones appeared in adjacent lung, which was paired and uninvolved.

The material sequenced was peripheral blood, taken before any cancer treatment. The receptor was isolated from a man between 18 and 55 years old with stage I lung adenocarcinoma. The rearrangement links TRBV5-3 to TRBJ1-1; no definite D call. TRBV5-3 counts as an open reading frame of uncertain function. Here the CDR3 reads CARSLVERRITEAFF. The CDR3 region has the DNA TGTGCCAGAAGCTTGGTGGAAAGGAGAATCACTGAAGCTTTCTTT.